The 20 T cell receptor beta chains below come from one sample, sequenced in a study of cytomegalovirus exposure and HLA in healthy donors. The PCR made use of 60 Vbeta and 13 Jbeta primers. The repertoire was sequenced with immunoSEQ multiplex PCR; TCRdb's copy has only in-frame clones and lacks some. Recorded for this sample: about 150,000 clones. Material: PBMCs. The receptors here all came from a woman in her 50s in good health and CMV-seronegative.

V usage is TRBV5-1 and J usage is TRBJ2-3; TRBD2 agrees at 10 bases. The CDR3 has 16 residues. Trimming took 4 bases from V and 1 from J; bases not matched to a gene: 6. Germline V gene data show CDR1 as SGHRS and CDR2 as YFSETQ. The CDR3 DNA reads TGCGCCAGCAGCATAAACCTAGCGGGGGGCACAGATACGCAGTATTTT. Translation gives CASSINLAGGTDTQYF.

This chain connects TRBV30 to TRBJ2-7; TRBD2 matches at 7 bases. Trimming removed 1 base from V and 6 bases from J; junction bases left unmatched: 6. The V gene's germline CDR1 is GTSNPN and CDR2 SVGIG (reference sequence). The CDR3 spans 13 residues. CDR3 nucleotide sequence: TGTGCCTGGAGTGCCCTAGCGGCCCGCGAGCAGTACTTC. Its protein is CAWSALAAREQYF.

The V call is TRBV11-1, the J call TRBJ2-7; 11 positions match TRBD2. CDR3 length: 16 amino acids. Germline lookup yields CDR1 SGHAT and CDR2 FQDESV (reference sequence). With 2 bases clipped from V and 0 bases from J, the junction kept 3 bases outside the gene matches. The CDR3 nucleotides read TGTGCCAGCAGCTTATCTCTAGCGGGGGGCTCCTACGAGCAGTACTTC. Translating gives CASSLSLAGGSYEQYF.

The chain links TRBV7-8 to TRBJ2-1, with 7 nucleotides matching TRBD2. CDR3 length equals 16 residues. Trimming at V came to 2 bases and at J to 8 bases, leaving 12 bases not matched to a gene. Germline values: CDR1 SGHVS, CDR2 FQNEAQ. The CDR3 sequence: CASSLLRGLIFDEQFF. The CDR3 DNA reads as TGTGCCAGCAGCTTATTGAGGGGACTAATATTTGATGAGCAGTTCTTC.

CDR3 amino acids: CASSTGTGAYEQYF. In DNA, the CDR3 is TGCGCCAGCAGCACCGGGACAGGGGCCTACGAGCAGTACTTC. The rearrangement links TRBV4-1 to TRBJ2-7; 10 bases are shared with TRBD1. J gave up 2 bases and V 5 bases, and 3 bases lay outside the gene matches. This CDR3 region has 14 residues. The germline V gene has CDR1 MGHRA and CDR2 YSYEKL.

This chain joins TRBV5-1 and TRBJ2-6, with 11 bases aligning to TRBD1. This CDR3 has 19 amino acids. In germline, CDR1 is SGHRS, CDR2 YFSETQ. Trimming cost V 4 bases and J 3 bases; bases outside gene matches: 12. DNA for the CDR3: TGCGCCAGCAGCCGAGGAAATGGACAGGGGGCAGGTGGGGCCAACGTCCTGACTTTC. It specifies CASSRGNGQGAGGANVLTF.

The chain is built from TRBV18 and TRBJ2-3; no clear D gene. V was trimmed by 6 bases and J by 4 bases, leaving 17 bases between them. This CDR3 is 15 amino acids long. Germline CDR1 reads KGHSH; CDR2 reads LQKENI. The CDR3 is CASSLSRSASDTQYF. The CDR3 DNA follows: TGTGCCAGCTCTCTCTCCCGAAGCGCGTCAGATACGCAGTATTTT.

The chain has TRBV4-1 and TRBJ2-7, with D hard to call. The CDR3 totals 15 residues. Germline loops: CDR1 MGHRA, CDR2 YSYEKL. V lost 1 base to trimming and J lost 1 base, with 11 bases between them. CDR3 region: CASSQGWLTSYEQYF. CDR3 in DNA: TGCGCCAGCAGCCAAGGATGGCTCACATCCTACGAGCAGTACTTC.

The chain carries TRBV25-1 and TRBJ1-1; no clear D gene. The germline gives CDR1 MGHDK, CDR2 SYGVNS. The CDR3 is 14 amino acids. Trimming left V 4 bases short and J 2 bases short, with 11 bases between. The CDR3 sequence: CASSVGESNTEAFF. CDR3 DNA sequence: TGTGCCAGCAGTGTCGGGGAGTCCAACACTGAAGCTTTCTTT.

This rearrangement joins TRBV7-3 to TRBJ1-1; possible D gene TRBD1, 5 bases. CDR1 is SGHTA and CDR2 is FQGTGA in the germline V gene. The CDR3 runs 15 residues. V dropped 5 bases and J dropped 1 base, with 14 bases sitting between them. CDR3 in DNA: TGTGCCAGCAGCCGCCTACCCCAGGGGAACACTGAAGCTTTCTTT. Amino acids: CASSRLPQGNTEAFF.

The gene calls are TRBV19 and TRBJ1-6; D is possibly TRBD1 (6 bases). Germline assignment: CDR1 LNHDA and CDR2 SQIVND (reference sequence). This CDR3 spans 16 amino acids. The V and J ends lost 4 bases and 0 bases respectively, with 10 bases between them. The DNA for the CDR3 is TGTGCCAGTAGTAATACAGGGAGCTCCTATAATTCACCCCTCCACTTT. Its protein product is CASSNTGSSYNSPLHF. Filled out from reference TRBV19 and TRBJ1-6, the complete variable domain reads DGGITQSPKYLFRKEGQNVTLSCEQNLNHDAMYWYRQDPGQGLRLIYYSQIVNDFQKGDIAEGYSVSREKKESFPLTVTSAQKNPTAFYLCASSNTGSSYNSPLHFGNGTRLTVT.

This rearrangement joins TRBV7-2 to TRBJ2-5; a weak D match, TRBD2 (5 bases). Germline V gives CDR1 SGHTA, CDR2 FQGNSA. V lost 3 bases and J 6 bases, leaving 11 bases between the germline ends. The CDR3 sequence is 13 residues long. The CDR3 bases are TGTGCCAGCAGCTTGGGAGAATTGCAGACCCAGTACTTC. It codes for CASSLGELQTQYF. The full variable domain, its missing parts supplied by reference TRBV7-2 and TRBJ2-5, is GAGVSQSPSNKVTEKGKDVELRCDPISGHTALYWYRQSLGQGLEFLIYFQGNSAPDKSGLPSDRFSAERTGGSVSTLTIQRTQQEDSAVYLCASSLGELQTQYFGPGTRLLVL.

The V call is TRBV9, the J call TRBJ2-1, with 8 bases identical to TRBD2. CDR1 and CDR2 (germline): SGDLS, YYNGEE. V shed 4 bases and J 0 bases; nucleotides not matched to a gene: 9. The CDR3 extends over 17 amino acids. As DNA, the CDR3 is TGTGCCAGCAGCTCCGGGTTAGCGGGAAACTCCTACAATGAGCAGTTCTTC. It translates to CASSSGLAGNSYNEQFF.

This chain connects TRBV2 to TRBJ1-2; the match to TRBD1 covers 9 bases. Trimming at V came to 8 bases and at J to 0 bases, leaving 7 bases not matched to a gene. The CDR3 totals 15 residues. Per the germline V gene, CDR1 is SNHLY and CDR2 is FYNNEI. The CDR3 spells CASLPGQGSNYGYTF. In DNA, the CDR3 is TGTGCCAGCCTACCGGGACAGGGATCTAACTATGGCTACACCTTC.

The chain employs TRBV5-1 and TRBJ2-5; D might be TRBD2 (6 bases). Deletions cut 4 bases from V and 2 bases from J, with 15 bases between. The CDR3 contains 15 residues. The germline gives CDR1 SGHRS, CDR2 YFSETQ. This CDR3 is CASSRGGSTQETQYF. CDR3 DNA sequence: TGCGCCAGCAGCCGTGGGGGGTCTACACAAGAGACCCAGTACTTC.

On this clone: Other nucleotide sequences in the sample specify the same CDR3. The V gene is TRBV9, the J gene TRBJ1-1; D not resolved. V was clipped by 2 bases and J by 3 bases, with 8 bases between them. Germline assignment: CDR1 SGDLS and CDR2 YYNGEE. The CDR3 totals 13 residues. CDR3 residues: CASSVSGDTEAFF. As DNA, the CDR3 is TGTGCCAGCAGCGTCTCCGGGGACACTGAAGCTTTCTTT. The complete variable domain, with remaining parts taken from reference TRBV9 and TRBJ1-1, reads DSGVTQTPKHLITATGQRVTLRCSPRSGDLSVYWYQQSLDQGLQFLIQYYNGEERAKGNILERFSAQQFPDLHSELNLSSLELGDSALYFCASSVSGDTEAFFGQGTRLTVV.

The genes are TRBV5-1 and TRBJ2-1, with TRBD1 matching 7 bases. The CDR3 has 16 amino acids. V gave up 3 bases and J gave up 7 bases; unmatched junction bases: 13. The germline gives CDR1 SGHRS, CDR2 YFSETQ. CDR3: CASSSNTLQTGNEQFF. DNA of the CDR3: TGCGCCAGCAGCTCCAATACGCTCCAGACAGGGAATGAGCAGTTCTTC.

The J gene is TRBJ1-2, the V gene TRBV7-2, with D hard to call. Trimming took 2 bases from V and 8 from J, leaving 15 bases between them. This CDR3 region has 14 residues. Germline V gives CDR1 SGHTA, CDR2 FQGNSA. The CDR3 DNA reads as TGTGCCAGCAGCTTAAACTTTGGGCAGCAGGGCTACACCTTC. Amino acids: CASSLNFGQQGYTF.

V is TRBV2 and J is TRBJ1-5; no clear D. This CDR3 spans 17 amino acids. Germline-derived CDR1 and CDR2 are SNHLY and FYNNEI. V lost 1 base, J lost 2 bases, and 15 bases lay in between. This CDR3 is CASSEGISTTGNQPQHF. The CDR3 DNA sequence: TGTGCCAGCAGTGAAGGTATTTCCACAACCGGCAATCAGCCCCAGCATTTT.

The CDR3 sequence is CASSLGQYEQYF. The CDR3 nucleotides read TGTGCCAGCAGCTTAGGTCAGTACGAGCAGTACTTC. The rearrangement joins TRBV7-8 to TRBJ2-7; D call uncertain. Germline lookup yields CDR1 SGHVS and CDR2 FQNEAQ. CDR3 size: 12 residues. V was shortened by 1 base and J by 4 bases, with 5 bases between the two germline ends.